The 10 T cell receptor beta chains reported below all come from one sample, sequenced in a study of post-analysis software for immune sequencing data. Study-wide results and caveats: There were roughly five TRBV segments more frequent in patients than controls, and TRBV5-6, TRBV5-1 and TRBV20-1 were among them.

Their antigens remain unidentified. The TCR beta cDNA libraries carried unique molecular identifiers. MiXCR was run by TCRdb on the PCR reads, yielding one entry per CDR3 protein. The sample consists of about half a million distinct CDR3 sequences, roughly 34% of them appearing once. Sequenced material: blood. These receptor sequences come from a girl aged 2-17 years with multiple sclerosis.

The table lists this clonotype with a few counts. The rearrangement links TRBV6-1 to TRBJ2-7; D may be TRBD1 (6 bases). Trimming took 0 bases from V and 0 from J, leaving 12 bases between them. Germline loops: CDR1 MNHNS, CDR2 SASEGT. CDR3 length: 16 amino acids. CDR3 sequence reads: CASSEASADSSYEQYF. Written as DNA, the CDR3 is TGTGCCAGCAGTGAAGCCAGCGCGGACAGCTCCTACGAGCAGTACTTC.

In regard to this clonotype: A read error may produce the germline difference seen at one junction end. CDR3 bases: TGTCCCAGCAGCCGACCTACGAAAAGCGGGGGGATCAGCTCCTACAATGAGCAGTTCTTC. This translates into CPSSRPTKSGGISSYNEQFF. The chain carries TRBV11-3 and TRBJ2-1; TRBD2 matches at 9 bases. The germline V gene encodes CDR1 SGHNT and CDR2 YENEEA. This CDR3 is built from 20 residues.

In this sample, this clonotype turned up once. The V call is TRBV3-1, the J call TRBJ1-1; 7 bases are shared with TRBD1. The CDR3 contains 13 residues. V was pared by 5 bases and J by 8 bases, with 8 bases of the junction left unmatched. Germline values: CDR1 LGHDT, CDR2 YNNKEL (reference sequence). The CDR3: CASSLRGGAEAFF. CDR3 nucleotides: TGTGCCAGCAGCTTAAGAGGGGGCGCGGAAGCTTTCTTT.

This rearrangement joins TRBV24-1 to TRBJ2-1, with TRBD2 matching 11 bases. The CDR3 contains 20 residues. Germline values: CDR1 KGHDR, CDR2 SFDVKD. With 3 bases clipped from V and 2 bases from J, the junction kept 14 bases outside the gene matches. The CDR3: CATSDRTGRLAGTPYNEQFF. The DNA for the CDR3 is TGTGCCACCAGTGATCGGACAGGACGACTAGCGGGGACCCCCTACAATGAGCAGTTCTTC.

The chain links TRBV2 to TRBJ2-5; perhaps TRBD2 as D (6 bases). The CDR3 contains 15 residues. Trimming stripped 1 base from V and 3 bases from J, with 12 bases between. Looked up from germline, CDR1 is SNHLY and CDR2 is FYNNEI. The CDR3 DNA reads as TGTGCCAGCAGTGAAGAAGAGTGGAGGGAAGAGACCCAGTACTTC. Encoded protein: CASSEEEWREETQYF.

The V gene is TRBV25-1, the J gene TRBJ2-3, with D maybe TRBD2 (5 bases). The CDR3 is 15 residues long. Germline loops: CDR1 MGHDK, CDR2 SYGVNS. Deletions cut 1 base from V and 6 bases from J, with 14 bases between. CDR3 residues: CASSEFNVPGDTQYF. CDR3 in DNA: TGTGCCAGCAGTGAATTTAATGTACCGGGGGATACGCAGTATTTT.

This clonotype came up a few times. V usage is TRBV19 and J usage is TRBJ2-1, with D unresolved. Trimming cost V 4 bases and J 1 base, with 11 bases left between them. The CDR3 is 15 amino acids. Germline CDR1 is LNHDA and CDR2 is SQIVND (reference sequence). The CDR3 loop reads CASSKSAPSYNEQFF. The CDR3 DNA is TGTGCCAGTAGTAAGTCCGCGCCATCCTACAATGAGCAGTTCTTC.

This clonotype appeared a few times. The chain has TRBV20-1 and TRBJ1-5, with D uncertain. Germline V gene data show CDR1 as DFQATT and CDR2 as SNEGSKA (reference sequence). The V and J ends lost 3 bases and 2 bases respectively, with 11 bases between them. This CDR3 is built from 14 residues. CDR3 in amino acids: CSASFLGGNQPQHF. As DNA, the CDR3 is TGCAGTGCTAGTTTCCTGGGTGGCAATCAGCCCCAGCATTTT.

The chain recombines TRBV29-1 with TRBJ2-4, with D uncertain. The V and J ends lost 6 bases and 1 base respectively, with 10 bases between them. The CDR3 extends over 13 amino acids. Per the germline V gene, CDR1 is SQVTM and CDR2 is ANQGSEA. CDR3 loop: CSVGPLAKNIQYF. CDR3 coding DNA: TGCAGCGTCGGCCCTTTGGCCAAAAACATTCAGTACTTC.

The rearrangement joins TRBV29-1 to TRBJ2-3; 7 bases are a match to TRBD1. The CDR3 runs to 15 residues. The trim removed 5 bases at V and 0 bases at J, leaving 8 bases unmatched. Germline V gives CDR1 SQVTM, CDR2 ANQGSEA. The DNA of the CDR3 is TGCAGCGTTTACGGGACAGAACCTAGCACAGATACGCAGTATTTT. Translation gives CSVYGTEPSTDTQYF.